This TCR beta chain was observed in a study of CD8+ T cells in alopecia areata. Study-level results: Scalp sample sequencing also detects resident alphabeta T cells of normal skin.

The V end was cut by 0 bases, the J end by 8 bases, with 16 bases between. CDR3 length equals 16 residues. Germline CDR1 and CDR2: LGHNA and YSLEER. Sequencing relied on a cDNA template that was reverse transcribed from extracted RNA. Produced via immunoSEQ multiplex PCR; TCRdb's table is partial and in-frame only. The repertoire has 180,000 or so clones, around 63% of them found once; the top ten carry about 1.5%. As concerns this clone: Its antigen is undetermined.

The sequencing used CD4+ T cells sorted from blood, collected at week 0. This clonotype was sampled from a human donor with alopecia areata. The V gene is TRBV4-3, the J gene TRBJ1-4; D might be TRBD1 (5 bases). The CDR3 coding sequence is TGCGCCAGCAGCCAAGATCTTGGGACCTGGGCCGAAAAACTGTTTTTT. It yields the protein CASSQDLGTWAEKLFF.